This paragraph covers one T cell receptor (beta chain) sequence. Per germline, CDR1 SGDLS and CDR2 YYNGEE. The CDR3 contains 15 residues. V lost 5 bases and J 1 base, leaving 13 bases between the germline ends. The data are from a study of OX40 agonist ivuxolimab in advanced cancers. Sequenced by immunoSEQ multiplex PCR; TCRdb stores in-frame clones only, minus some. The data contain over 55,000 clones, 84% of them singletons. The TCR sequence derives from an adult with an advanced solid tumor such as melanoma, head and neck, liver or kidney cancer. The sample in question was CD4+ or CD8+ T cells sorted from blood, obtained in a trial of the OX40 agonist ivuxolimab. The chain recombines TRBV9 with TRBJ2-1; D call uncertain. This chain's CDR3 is CASRPVGSSYNEQFF. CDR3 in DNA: TGTGCCAGCAGGCCCGTGGGGTCTTCCTACAATGAGCAGTTCTTC. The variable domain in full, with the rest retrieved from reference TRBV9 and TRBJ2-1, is DSGVTQTPKHLITATGQRVTLRCSPRSGDLSVYWYQQSLDQGLQFLIQYYNGEERAKGNILERFSAQQFPDLHSELNLSSLELGDSALYFCASRPVGSSYNEQFFGPGTRLTVL.